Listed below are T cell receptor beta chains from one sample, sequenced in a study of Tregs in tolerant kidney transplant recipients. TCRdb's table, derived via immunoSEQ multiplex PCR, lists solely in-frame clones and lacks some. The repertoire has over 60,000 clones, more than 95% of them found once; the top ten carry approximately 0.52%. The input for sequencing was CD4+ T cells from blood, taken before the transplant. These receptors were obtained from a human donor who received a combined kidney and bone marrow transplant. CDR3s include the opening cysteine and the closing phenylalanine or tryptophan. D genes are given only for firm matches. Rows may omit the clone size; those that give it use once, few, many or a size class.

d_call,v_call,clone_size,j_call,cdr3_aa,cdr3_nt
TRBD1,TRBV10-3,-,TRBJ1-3,CAISDSLGGGGNTIYF,TGTGCCATCAGTGACTCCTTAGGGGGCGGTGGAAACACCATATATTTT
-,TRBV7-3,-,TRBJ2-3,CASSLNGGARGTDTQYF,TGTGCCAGCAGCTTAAACGGGGGGGCCAGGGGGACAGATACGCAGTATTTT
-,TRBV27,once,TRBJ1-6,CASRRPGDTSPLHF,TGTGCCAGCAGACGCCCAGGGGATACTTCACCCCTCCACTTT
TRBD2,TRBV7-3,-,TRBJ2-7,CASSRQAGGAYEQYF,TGTGCCAGCAGCCGCCAAGCGGGAGGTGCCTACGAGCAGTACTTC
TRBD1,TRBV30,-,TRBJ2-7,CAWSVRRGHEQYF,TGTGCCTGGAGTGTACGCAGGGGGCACGAGCAGTACTTC
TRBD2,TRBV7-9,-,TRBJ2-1,CASVQGGGRTYNEQFF,TGTGCCAGCGTCCAAGGCGGGGGGCGTACTTACAATGAGCAGTTCTTC
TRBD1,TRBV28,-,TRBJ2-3,CASSTTYRGDTQYF,TGTGCCAGCAGTACAACATACAGGGGAGATACGCAGTATTTT
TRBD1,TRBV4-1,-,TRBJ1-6,CASSQGGRAYNSPLHF,TGCGCCAGCAGTCAAGGGGGCAGAGCGTATAATTCACCCCTCCACTTT
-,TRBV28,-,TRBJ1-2,CASSLLGQGLGYTF,TGTGCCAGCAGTTTATTAGGGCAGGGTCTGGGCTACACCTTC
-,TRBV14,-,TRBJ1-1,CASSQELGQTTEAFF,TGTGCCAGCAGCCAAGAGTTGGGGCAAACCACTGAAGCTTTCTTT
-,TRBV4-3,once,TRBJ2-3,CASSQDRAADTQYF,TGCGCCAGCAGCCAAGACAGGGCGGCAGATACGCAGTATTTT
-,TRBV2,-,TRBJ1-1,CASQAFMNTEAFF,TGTGCCAGCCAGGCGTTTATGAACACTGAAGCTTTCTTT
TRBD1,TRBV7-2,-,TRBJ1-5,CASSLVTGGSNQPQHF,TGTGCCAGCAGCTTAGTAACAGGGGGTAGCAATCAGCCCCAGCATTTT
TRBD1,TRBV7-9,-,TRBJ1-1,CASSFAGTGRTEAFF,TGTGCCAGCAGCTTTGCCGGGACAGGGCGTACTGAAGCTTTCTTT
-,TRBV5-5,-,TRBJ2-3,CASSLERVGRDTQYF,TGTGCCAGCAGCTTGGAGAGGGTGGGCCGAGATACGCAGTATTTT
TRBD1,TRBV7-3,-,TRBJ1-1,CASSPGQGYTEAFF,TGTGCCAGCAGCCCCGGACAGGGCTACACTGAAGCTTTCTTT